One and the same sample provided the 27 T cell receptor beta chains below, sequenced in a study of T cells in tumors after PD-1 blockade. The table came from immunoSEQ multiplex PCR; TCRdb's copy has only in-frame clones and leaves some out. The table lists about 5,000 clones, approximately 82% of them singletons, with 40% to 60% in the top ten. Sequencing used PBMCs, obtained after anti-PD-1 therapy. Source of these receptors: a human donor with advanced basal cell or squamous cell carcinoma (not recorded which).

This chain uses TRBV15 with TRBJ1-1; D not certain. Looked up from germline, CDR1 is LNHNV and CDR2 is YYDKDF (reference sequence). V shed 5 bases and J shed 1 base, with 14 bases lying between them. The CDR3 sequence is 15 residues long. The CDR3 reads CATSFSSKANTEAFF. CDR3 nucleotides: TGTGCCACCAGCTTTAGCTCCAAAGCGAACACTGAAGCTTTCTTT.

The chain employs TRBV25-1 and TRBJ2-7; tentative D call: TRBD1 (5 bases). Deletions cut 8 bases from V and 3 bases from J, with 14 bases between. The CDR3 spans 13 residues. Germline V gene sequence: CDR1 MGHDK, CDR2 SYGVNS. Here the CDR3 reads CASRALQGYEQYF. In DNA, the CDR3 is TGTGCCAGCCGAGCCCTCCAGGGCTACGAGCAGTACTTC.

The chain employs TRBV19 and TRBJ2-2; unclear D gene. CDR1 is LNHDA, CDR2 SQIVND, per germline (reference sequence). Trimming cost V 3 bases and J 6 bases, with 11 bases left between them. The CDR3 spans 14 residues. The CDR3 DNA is TGTGCCAGTAGTATGAGCCCTATGTCCGGGGAGCTGTTTTTT. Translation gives CASSMSPMSGELFF.

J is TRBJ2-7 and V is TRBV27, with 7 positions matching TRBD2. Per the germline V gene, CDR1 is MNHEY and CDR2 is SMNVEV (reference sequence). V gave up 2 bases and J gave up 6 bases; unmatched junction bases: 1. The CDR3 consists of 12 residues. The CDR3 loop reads CASSLGGGEQYF. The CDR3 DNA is TGTGCCAGCAGTTTAGGGGGGGGCGAGCAGTACTTC.

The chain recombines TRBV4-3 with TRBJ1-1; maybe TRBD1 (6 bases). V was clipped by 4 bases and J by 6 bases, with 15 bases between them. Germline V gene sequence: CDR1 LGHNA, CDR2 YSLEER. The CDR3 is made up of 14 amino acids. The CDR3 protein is CASSPDRSRPEAFF. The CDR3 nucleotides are TGCGCCAGCAGCCCGGACAGATCCCGCCCTGAAGCTTTCTTT.

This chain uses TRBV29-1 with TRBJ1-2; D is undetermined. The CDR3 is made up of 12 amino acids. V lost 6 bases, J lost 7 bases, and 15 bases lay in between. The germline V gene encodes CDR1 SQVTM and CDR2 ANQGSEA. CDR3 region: CSVVRGPGGYTF. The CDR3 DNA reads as TGCAGCGTGGTAAGAGGGCCTGGTGGCTACACCTTC.

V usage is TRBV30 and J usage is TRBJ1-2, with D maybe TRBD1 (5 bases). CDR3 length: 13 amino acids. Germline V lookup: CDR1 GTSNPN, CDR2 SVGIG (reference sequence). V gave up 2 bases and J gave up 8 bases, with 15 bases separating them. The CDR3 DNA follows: TGTGCCTGGAGTTCTTGGCAGGGCGGAGGCTACACCTTC. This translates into CAWSSWQGGGYTF.

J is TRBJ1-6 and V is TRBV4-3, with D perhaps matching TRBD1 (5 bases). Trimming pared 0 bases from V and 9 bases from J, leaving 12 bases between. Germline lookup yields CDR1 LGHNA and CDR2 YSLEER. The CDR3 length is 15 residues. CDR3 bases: TGCGCCAGCAGCCAAGAACCCAGGGTTTTTTCACCCCTCCACTTT. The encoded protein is CASSQEPRVFSPLHF.

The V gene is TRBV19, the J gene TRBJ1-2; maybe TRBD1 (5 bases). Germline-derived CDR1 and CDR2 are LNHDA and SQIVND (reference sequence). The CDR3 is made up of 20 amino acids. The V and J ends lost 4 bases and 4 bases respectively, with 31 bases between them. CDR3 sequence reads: CASSSPYFASGTERLYGYTF. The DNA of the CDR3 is TGTGCCAGTAGTAGCCCTTACTTCGCTTCCGGGACGGAAAGACTCTATGGCTACACCTTC.

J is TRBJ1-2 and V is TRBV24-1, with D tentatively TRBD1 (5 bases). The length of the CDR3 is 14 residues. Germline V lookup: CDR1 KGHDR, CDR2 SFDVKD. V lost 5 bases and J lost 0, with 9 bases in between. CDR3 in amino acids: CATSAGGTNYGYTF. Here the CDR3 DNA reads TGTGCCACCAGTGCTGGGGGGACTAACTATGGCTACACCTTC.

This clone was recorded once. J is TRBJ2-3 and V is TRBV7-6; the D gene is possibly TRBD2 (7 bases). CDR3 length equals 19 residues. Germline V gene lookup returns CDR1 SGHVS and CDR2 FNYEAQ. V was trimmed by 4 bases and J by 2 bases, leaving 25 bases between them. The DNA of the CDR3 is TGTGCCAGCAGCTCCAGAGGGGGGGGAGAAGCCATAAACACAGATACGCAGTATTTT. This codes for CASSSRGGGEAINTDTQYF.

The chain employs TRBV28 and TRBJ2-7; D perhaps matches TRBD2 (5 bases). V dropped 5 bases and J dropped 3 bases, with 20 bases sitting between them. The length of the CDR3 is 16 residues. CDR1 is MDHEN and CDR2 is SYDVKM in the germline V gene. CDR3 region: CASSPPRGIPGYEQYF. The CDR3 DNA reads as TGTGCCAGCAGTCCGCCCCGGGGTATACCGGGCTACGAGCAGTACTTC.

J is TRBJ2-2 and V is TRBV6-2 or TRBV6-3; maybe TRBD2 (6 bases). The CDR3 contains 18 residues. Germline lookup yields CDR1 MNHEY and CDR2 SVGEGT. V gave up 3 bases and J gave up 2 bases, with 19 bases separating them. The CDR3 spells CASSYPSWGEVNTGELFF. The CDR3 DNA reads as TGTGCCAGCAGTTATCCCAGTTGGGGGGAGGTAAACACCGGGGAGCTGTTTTTT.

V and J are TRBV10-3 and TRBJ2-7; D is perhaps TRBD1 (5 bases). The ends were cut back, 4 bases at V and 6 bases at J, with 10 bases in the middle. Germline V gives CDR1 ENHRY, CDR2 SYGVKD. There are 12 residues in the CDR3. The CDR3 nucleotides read TGTGCCATCAGTGTTACAGGCCGCGAGCAGTACTTC. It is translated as CAISVTGREQYF.

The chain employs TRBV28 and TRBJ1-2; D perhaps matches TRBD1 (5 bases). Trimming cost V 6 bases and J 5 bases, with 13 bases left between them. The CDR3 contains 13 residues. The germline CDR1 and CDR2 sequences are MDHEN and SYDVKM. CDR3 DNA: TGTGCCAGCAGCCGGGGACTTGCTTATGGCTACACCTTC. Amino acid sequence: CASSRGLAYGYTF.

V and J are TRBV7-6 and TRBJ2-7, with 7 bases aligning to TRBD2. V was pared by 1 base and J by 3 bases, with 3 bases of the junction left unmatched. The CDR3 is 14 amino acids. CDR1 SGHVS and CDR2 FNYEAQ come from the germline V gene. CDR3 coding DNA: TGTGCCAGCAGCTTAGTCGGCGGGGGCTACGAGCAGTACTTC. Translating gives CASSLVGGGYEQYF.

Here the CDR3 reads CASSRGTVYGYTF. For the CDR3, the DNA is TGTGCCAGCAGCAGGGGGACAGTCTATGGCTACACCTTC. The genes are TRBV6-2 or TRBV6-3 and TRBJ1-2; 7 bases are shared with TRBD1. Trimming took 6 bases from V and 4 from J; bases not matched to a gene: 5. The CDR3 length is 13 residues. Germline V gene sequence: CDR1 MNHEY, CDR2 SVGEGT.

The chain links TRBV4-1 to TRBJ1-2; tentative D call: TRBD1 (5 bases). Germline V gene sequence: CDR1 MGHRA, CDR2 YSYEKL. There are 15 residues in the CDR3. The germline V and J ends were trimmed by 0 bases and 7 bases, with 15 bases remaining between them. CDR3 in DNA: TGCGCCAGCAGCCAAGACGGGACCATGGGATTTGGCTACACCTTC. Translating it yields CASSQDGTMGFGYTF.

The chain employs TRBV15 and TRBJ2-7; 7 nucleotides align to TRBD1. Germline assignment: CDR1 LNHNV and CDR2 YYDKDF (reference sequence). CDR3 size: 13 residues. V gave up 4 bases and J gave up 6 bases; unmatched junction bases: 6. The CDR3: CATSKLGGSEQYF. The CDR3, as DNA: TGTGCCACCAGCAAGTTAGGGGGCTCCGAGCAGTACTTC.

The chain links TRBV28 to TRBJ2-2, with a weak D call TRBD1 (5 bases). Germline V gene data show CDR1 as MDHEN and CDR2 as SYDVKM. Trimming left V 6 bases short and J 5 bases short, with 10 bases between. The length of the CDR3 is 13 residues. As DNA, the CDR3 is TGTGCCAGCAGGACCCCAGGGACCGGGGAGCTGTTTTTT. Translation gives CASRTPGTGELFF.

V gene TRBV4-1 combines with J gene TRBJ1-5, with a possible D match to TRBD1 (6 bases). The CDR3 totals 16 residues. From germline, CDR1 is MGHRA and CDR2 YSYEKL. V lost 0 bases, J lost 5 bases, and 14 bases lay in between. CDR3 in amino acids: CASSQDPGRGDQPQHF. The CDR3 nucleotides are TGCGCCAGCAGCCAAGATCCCGGCAGGGGTGATCAGCCCCAGCATTTT.

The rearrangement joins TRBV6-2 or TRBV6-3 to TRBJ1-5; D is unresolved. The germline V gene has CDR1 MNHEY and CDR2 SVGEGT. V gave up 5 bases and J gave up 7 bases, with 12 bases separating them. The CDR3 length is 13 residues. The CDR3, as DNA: TGTGCCAGCAGTCAAGGGCTGGGACAGCCCCAGCATTTT. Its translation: CASSQGLGQPQHF.

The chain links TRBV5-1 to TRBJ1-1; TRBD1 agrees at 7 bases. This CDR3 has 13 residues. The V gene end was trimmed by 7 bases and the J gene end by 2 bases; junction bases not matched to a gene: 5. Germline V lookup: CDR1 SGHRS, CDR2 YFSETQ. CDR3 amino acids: CASAGDSNTEAFF. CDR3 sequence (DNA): TGCGCCAGCGCAGGGGACAGCAACACTGAAGCTTTCTTT.

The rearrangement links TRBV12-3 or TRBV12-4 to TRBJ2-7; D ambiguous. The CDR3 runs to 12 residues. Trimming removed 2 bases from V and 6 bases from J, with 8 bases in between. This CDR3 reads CASSLMALEQYF. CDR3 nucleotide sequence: TGTGCCAGCAGTTTAATGGCTCTCGAGCAGTACTTC.

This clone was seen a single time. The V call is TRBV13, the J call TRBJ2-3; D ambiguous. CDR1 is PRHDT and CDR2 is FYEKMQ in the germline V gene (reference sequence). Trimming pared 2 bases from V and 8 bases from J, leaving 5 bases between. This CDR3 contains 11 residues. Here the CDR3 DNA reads TGTGCCAGCAGCTTACGGAGTACGCAGTATTTT. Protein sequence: CASSLRSTQYF. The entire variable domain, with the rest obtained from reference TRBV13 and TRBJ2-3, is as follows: AAGVIQSPRHLIKEKRETATLKCYPIPRHDTVYWYQQGPGQDPQFLISFYEKMQSDKGSIPDRFSAQQFSDYHSELNMSSLELGDSALYFCASSLRSTQYFGPGTRLTVL.

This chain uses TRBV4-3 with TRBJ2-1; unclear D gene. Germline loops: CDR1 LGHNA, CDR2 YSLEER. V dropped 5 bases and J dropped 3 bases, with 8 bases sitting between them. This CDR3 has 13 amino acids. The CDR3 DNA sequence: TGCGCCAGCAGCGGGCAGATCTACAATGAGCAGTTCTTC. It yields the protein CASSGQIYNEQFF.

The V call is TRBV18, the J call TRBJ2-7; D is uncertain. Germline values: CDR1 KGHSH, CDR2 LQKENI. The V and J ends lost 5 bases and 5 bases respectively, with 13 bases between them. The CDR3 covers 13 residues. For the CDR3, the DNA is TGTGCCAGCTCATTCCGGGCTCGGGACGAGCAGTACTTC. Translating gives CASSFRARDEQYF.